Listed here are 23 T cell receptor beta chains from one sample, sequenced in a study of cytomegalovirus exposure and HLA in healthy donors. It was with 60 Vbeta and 13 Jbeta primers that the PCR ran. Assay: immunoSEQ multiplex PCR; the TCRdb copy retains only in-frame clones and omits some. The top ten hold more than 0.95% of the sample, which has 130,000 or so clones, about 78% seen once. Sequenced material: PBMCs. The receptors stem from a man aged 50-60 years in good health and CMV-seronegative.

The rearrangement uses TRBV7-2 and TRBJ1-3; a weak D match, TRBD1 (5 bases). Germline V gene sequence: CDR1 SGHTA, CDR2 FQGNSA. This CDR3 is 16 amino acids long. V was pared by 1 base and J by 3 bases, with 13 bases between. CDR3 loop: CASSLGGGTIGNTIYF. The CDR3 DNA follows: TGTGCCAGCAGCTTAGGAGGAGGGACGATTGGAAACACCATATATTTT. The full variable domain, in which reference TRBV7-2 and TRBJ1-3 provide the parts outside the CDR3, is GAGVSQSPSNKVTEKGKDVELRCDPISGHTALYWYRQSLGQGLEFLIYFQGNSAPDKSGLPSDRFSAERTGGSVSTLTIQRTQQEDSAVYLCASSLGGGTIGNTIYFGEGSWLTVV.

The V gene is TRBV18, the J gene TRBJ2-7; no firm D call. V was cut by 3 bases and J by 2 bases, with 5 bases left in between. CDR3 length: 12 residues. Germline loops: CDR1 KGHSH, CDR2 LQKENI. The CDR3 nucleotides are TGTGCCAGCTCACCTCCCACCTACGAGCAGTACTTC. This gives the protein CASSPPTYEQYF.

V usage is TRBV2 and J usage is TRBJ2-1; D uncertain. The CDR3 loop spans 13 amino acids. V lost 5 bases and J 0 bases, leaving 5 bases between the germline ends. Looked up from germline, CDR1 is SNHLY and CDR2 is FYNNEI. The CDR3 coding sequence is TGTGCCAGCAGTCTTAGCTCCTACAATGAGCAGTTCTTC. Residues: CASSLSSYNEQFF.

The J gene is TRBJ1-1, the V gene TRBV10-2; D gene uncertain. The CDR3 length is 17 residues. Germline V CDR1 and CDR2: WSHSY, SAAADI. Trimming removed 4 bases at V and 0 bases at J, with 18 bases between. The CDR3 loop reads CASSAGSHLVMNTEAFF. DNA for the CDR3: TGCGCCAGCAGTGCTGGCTCGCACCTGGTCATGAACACTGAAGCTTTCTTT.

In the case of this clone: One end of the junction fails to match germline, which may point to a read error. V and J are TRBV2 and TRBJ2-1, with D possibly being TRBD2 (5 bases). The CDR3 is 16 amino acids. Germline V gives CDR1 SNHLY, CDR2 FYNNEI. The CDR3, as DNA: TGTGCCAGCCTAAGTTCGAGGGCAGGATCCTACAGTGAGCAGTTCTTC. Amino acids: CASLSSRAGSYSEQFF. Drawing the rest from reference TRBV2 and TRBJ2-1, the complete variable domain is EPEVTQTPSHQVTQMGQEVILRCVPISNHLYFYWYRQILGQKVEFLVSFYNNEISEKSEIFDDQFSVERPDGSNFTLKIRSTKLEDSAMYFCASLSSRAGSYSEQFFGPGTRLTVL.

The chain couples TRBV5-1 to TRBJ2-2, with a possible D match to TRBD1 (6 bases). This CDR3 spans 14 amino acids. Trimming took off 3 bases at V and 7 bases at J, with 13 bases between the two ends. From germline, CDR1 is SGHRS and CDR2 YFSETQ. The CDR3: CASSSGIQGGELFF. CDR3 sequence (DNA): TGCGCCAGCAGCTCAGGGATACAGGGCGGGGAGCTGTTTTTT.

The V gene is TRBV21-1, the J gene TRBJ1-2; the table's D call, TRBD1, has no DNA check behind it. TRBV21-1 is termed a pseudogene. The CDR3 contains 14 residues. The CDR3 DNA sequence: TGTGCCAGCACCATAAATAACAGGGGATATGGCTACACCTTC. Its protein is CASTINNRGYGYTF.

This clone was seen a few times. This chain links TRBV5-4 with TRBJ2-6; TRBD1 agrees at 7 bases. The CDR3 is 17 residues long. V lost 2 bases, J lost 4 bases, and 9 bases stayed unmatched. CDR1 and CDR2 from the germline V gene are SGHNT and YYREEE (reference sequence). Here the CDR3 DNA reads TGTGCCAGCAGCTTCCCCGGACGGACAGGAGGGGCCAACGTCCTGACTTTC. Amino acid sequence: CASSFPGRTGGANVLTF.

This rearrangement joins TRBV11-2 to TRBJ2-1; 7 nucleotides agree with TRBD1. J was trimmed by 5 bases and V by 2 bases; bases with no gene match: 9. The CDR3 totals 16 residues. Looked up from germline, CDR1 is SGHAT and CDR2 is FQNNGV. The CDR3 bases are TGTGCCAGCAGCTTAATCTTCTTTCAGGGGGACAATGAGCAGTTCTTC. Translated: CASSLIFFQGDNEQFF.

The V call is TRBV5-4, the J call TRBJ2-4; 12 bases agree with TRBD2. The CDR3 has 16 residues. Germline V gene lookup returns CDR1 SGHNT and CDR2 YYREEE (reference sequence). Trimming took 4 bases from V and 0 from J; bases not matched to a gene: 2. As DNA, the CDR3 is TGTGCCAGCAGCCAGGGACTAGCGGGAGCCAAAAACATTCAGTACTTC. It encodes CASSQGLAGAKNIQYF.

The chain combines TRBV10-3 with TRBJ2-7; 16 bases map to TRBD2. The CDR3 is 18 amino acids. CDR1 is ENHRY and CDR2 is SYGVKD in the germline V gene. Losses at the gene ends were 3 bases for V and 6 bases for J; bases not matched to a gene: 11. The CDR3 sequence: CAISDLTGTSGRGGEQYF. CDR3 nucleotide sequence: TGTGCCATCAGTGATCTAACCGGGACTAGCGGGAGGGGCGGCGAGCAGTACTTC.

The chain uses TRBV2 and TRBJ2-3; 7 bases are a match to TRBD1. V lost 6 bases, J lost 1 base, and 10 bases stayed unmatched. From germline, CDR1 is SNHLY and CDR2 FYNNEI. This CDR3 is built from 16 residues. The CDR3 DNA is TGTGCCAGCAGGGACAGGACGTCCCCCGGCACAGATACGCAGTATTTT. Protein product: CASRDRTSPGTDTQYF.

The V and J genes are TRBV11-2 and TRBJ2-3, with 16 nucleotides matching TRBD2. Germline CDR1 and CDR2: SGHAT and FQNNGV. V was pared by 1 base and J by 4 bases, with 5 bases of the junction left unmatched. This CDR3 contains 18 residues. The CDR3 loop is CASSLVGTSGRAADTQYF. Written as DNA, the CDR3 is TGTGCCAGCAGCTTAGTCGGGACTAGCGGGAGGGCCGCAGATACGCAGTATTTT.

V usage is TRBV7-9 and J usage is TRBJ2-6, with TRBD1 identical over 7 bases. The CDR3 sequence is 17 residues long. With 5 bases clipped from V and 1 base from J, the junction kept 8 bases outside the gene matches. Per the germline V gene, CDR1 is SEHNR and CDR2 is FQNEAQ (reference sequence). CDR3 DNA: TGTGCCAGCAGCGCCAGGACAGGTCGATCTGGGGCCAACGTCCTGACTTTC. Amino acid sequence: CASSARTGRSGANVLTF.

The V gene is TRBV30, the J gene TRBJ1-5; D is perhaps TRBD1 (5 bases). Germline-derived CDR1 and CDR2 are GTSNPN and SVGIG (reference sequence). The CDR3 covers 13 residues. V gave up 2 bases and J gave up 5 bases, with 10 bases separating them. The chain's CDR3 is CAWSRGLDQPQHF. CDR3 coding DNA: TGTGCCTGGAGTAGGGGTTTGGATCAGCCCCAGCATTTT.

V usage is TRBV27 and J usage is TRBJ2-7; 7 nucleotides match TRBD1. This CDR3 is 15 amino acids long. V lost 5 bases to trimming and J lost 4 bases; unmatched junction nucleotides: 11. Looked up from germline, CDR1 is MNHEY and CDR2 is SMNVEV (reference sequence). CDR3 residues: CASSRDREVRYEQYF. The CDR3 DNA sequence: TGTGCCAGCAGTAGAGACAGGGAAGTTAGGTACGAGCAGTACTTC.

This clone was counted a few times. The rearrangement joins TRBV7-9 to TRBJ2-3, with D perhaps TRBD1 (6 bases). V dropped 5 bases and J dropped 4 bases, with 19 bases sitting between them. The CDR3 consists of 16 residues. Germline-derived CDR1 and CDR2 are SEHNR and FQNEAQ (reference sequence). DNA for the CDR3: TGTGCCAGCAGCACTGTAAGGACAGATAGATCAGATACGCAGTATTTT. Its protein product is CASSTVRTDRSDTQYF.

The chain carries TRBV6-5 and TRBJ2-5, with TRBD2 identical over 10 bases. CDR1 MNHEY and CDR2 SVGAGI come from the germline V gene. V trimming: 6 bases; J trimming: 5 bases; junction bases outside the gene matches: 9. The CDR3 length is 15 residues. The CDR3 protein is CASSQSGRATETQYF. CDR3 sequence (DNA): TGTGCCAGCAGCCAAAGCGGGAGGGCCACGGAGACCCAGTACTTC.

This rearrangement joins TRBV28 to TRBJ2-1; 8 positions agree with TRBD1. The J segment lost 5 bases and the V segment lost 3 bases, leaving 12 bases of the junction unmatched. Germline V CDR1 and CDR2: MDHEN, SYDVKM. The CDR3 spans 17 residues. The CDR3: CASSFSLGTGGDNEQFF. The CDR3 nucleotides read TGTGCCAGCAGTTTTTCTCTTGGGACAGGTGGAGACAATGAGCAGTTCTTC.

V gene TRBV9 combines with J gene TRBJ2-1; D is unclear. V lost 0 bases and J 0 bases, leaving 10 bases between the germline ends. Germline CDR1 SGDLS, CDR2 YYNGEE. The CDR3 runs to 16 residues. Written as DNA, the CDR3 is TGTGCCAGCAGCGTAGTCTTCTCGAGCTCCTACAATGAGCAGTTCTTC. Translating it yields CASSVVFSSSYNEQFF.

The V gene is TRBV28, the J gene TRBJ1-5; TRBD1 matches 7 bases. V lost 5 bases and J lost 7; bases outside the gene matches: 14. The CDR3 extends over 16 amino acids. Germline CDR1 and CDR2: MDHEN and SYDVKM. CDR3 in amino acids: CASSLPIQGTRQPQHF. CDR3 DNA sequence: TGTGCCAGCAGTCTCCCGATACAGGGGACTCGACAGCCCCAGCATTTT.

The chain uses TRBV7-9 and TRBJ1-2, with TRBD1 matching over 10 bases. The J segment lost 8 bases and the V segment lost 5 bases, leaving 8 bases of the junction unmatched. The germline CDR1 and CDR2 sequences are SEHNR and FQNEAQ (reference sequence). The CDR3 is 14 amino acids. CDR3 nucleotides: TGTGCCAGCAGCCCCGGGACAGGGGTTGAGGGCTACACCTTC. Its protein is CASSPGTGVEGYTF.

This clone has a handful of counts. This chain uses TRBV7-9 with TRBJ2-1; 7 positions agree with TRBD2. J lost 0 bases, V lost 7 bases, and 9 bases had no gene match. Germline V gene sequence: CDR1 SEHNR, CDR2 FQNEAQ (reference sequence). The CDR3 has 16 residues. CDR3 sequence (DNA): TGTGCCAGCACCGAACTAGCGTTGAGCTCCTACAATGAGCAGTTCTTC. It specifies CASTELALSSYNEQFF.